Sequencing of this T cell receptor beta chain was carried out in a study of tumor-infiltrating lymphocytes in primary liver carcinoma. Study-wide background: The cohort included men and women aged 30 to 69 years.

From germline, CDR1 is MNHNY and CDR2 SVGAGI (reference sequence). The CDR3 covers 12 residues. The researchers produced TCR beta cDNA from about 510 ng total RNA with a constant-region primer. Three rounds of nested multiplex PCR with slightly modified ARM-PCR produced TCR beta libraries. Rounds one and two of PCR, each of roughly 10 cycles, were primed with TRBV1-TRBV30 forward primers and a C-beta reverse primer. TCRdb redid the calling of the multiplex PCR reads with MiXCR, one entry per CDR3 protein. Found here are roughly 120,000 distinct CDR3 sequences, 60% to 70% of them singletons; the top ten hold 9.3%. Starting material for RNA and DNA co-extraction consisted of about 17-32 mg of unsorted bulk tissue. Patients had chronic HBV infection and were treatment-naive. Each tumor specimen held more than 75% viable tumor cells. As to this clonotype: Its specificity is unknown. A junction boundary mismatches the germline segment, possibly from a read error.

General study points: Paired tumor-adjacent and tumor-blood samples overlapped less than tumor region pairs did.

The sample was liver tumor tissue from sampling region 1. Subset: tumor region T1, superior pole. The TCR was taken from a woman aged 55-69 years with primary liver carcinoma and hepatitis B virus infection. This chain joins TRBV6-6 and TRBJ1-3; no clear D gene. The CDR3 coding sequence is TGTGCCAGCAGTTACCCTGGAAAGACCATATATTTT. This codes for CASSYPGKTIYF.